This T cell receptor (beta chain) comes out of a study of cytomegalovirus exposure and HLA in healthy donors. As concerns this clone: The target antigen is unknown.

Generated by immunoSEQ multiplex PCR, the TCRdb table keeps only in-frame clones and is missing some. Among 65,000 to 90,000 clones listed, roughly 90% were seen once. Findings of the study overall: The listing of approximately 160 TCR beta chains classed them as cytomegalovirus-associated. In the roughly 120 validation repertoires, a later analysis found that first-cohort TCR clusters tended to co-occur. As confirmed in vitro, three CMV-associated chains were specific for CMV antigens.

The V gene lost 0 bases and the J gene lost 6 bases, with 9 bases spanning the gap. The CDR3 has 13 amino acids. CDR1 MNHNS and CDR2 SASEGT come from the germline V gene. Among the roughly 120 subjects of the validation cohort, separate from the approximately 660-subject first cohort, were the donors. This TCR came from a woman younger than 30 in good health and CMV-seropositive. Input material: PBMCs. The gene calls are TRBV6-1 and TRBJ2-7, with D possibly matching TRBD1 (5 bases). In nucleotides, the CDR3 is TGTGCCAGCAGTGAAGCCAGACAGTTCGAGCAGTACTTC. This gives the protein CASSEARQFEQYF.